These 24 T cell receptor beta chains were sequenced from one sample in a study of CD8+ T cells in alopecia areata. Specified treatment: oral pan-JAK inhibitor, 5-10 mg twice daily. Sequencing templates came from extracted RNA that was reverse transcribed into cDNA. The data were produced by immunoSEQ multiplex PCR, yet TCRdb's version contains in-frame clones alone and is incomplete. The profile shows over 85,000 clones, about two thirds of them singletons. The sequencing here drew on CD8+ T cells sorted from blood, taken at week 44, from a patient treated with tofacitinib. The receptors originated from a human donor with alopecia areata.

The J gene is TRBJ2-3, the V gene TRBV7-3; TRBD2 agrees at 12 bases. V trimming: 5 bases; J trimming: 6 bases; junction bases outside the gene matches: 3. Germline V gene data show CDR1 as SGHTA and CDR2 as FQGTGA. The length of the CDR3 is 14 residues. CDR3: CASSPGTSGDTQYF. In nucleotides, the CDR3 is TGTGCCAGCAGCCCCGGGACTAGCGGGGATACGCAGTATTTT.

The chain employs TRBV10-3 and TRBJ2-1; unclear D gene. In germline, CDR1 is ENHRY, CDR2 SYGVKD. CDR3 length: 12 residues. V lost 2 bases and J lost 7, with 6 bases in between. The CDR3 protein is CAISEVRNEQFF. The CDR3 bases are TGTGCCATCAGTGAGGTCAGGAATGAGCAGTTCTTC.

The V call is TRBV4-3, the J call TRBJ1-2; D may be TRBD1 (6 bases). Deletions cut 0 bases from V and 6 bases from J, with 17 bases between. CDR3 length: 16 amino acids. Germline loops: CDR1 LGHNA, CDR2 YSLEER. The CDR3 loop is CASSQDSDRLSNGYTF. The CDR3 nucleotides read TGCGCCAGCAGCCAAGACTCCGACAGGCTTAGCAATGGCTACACCTTC.

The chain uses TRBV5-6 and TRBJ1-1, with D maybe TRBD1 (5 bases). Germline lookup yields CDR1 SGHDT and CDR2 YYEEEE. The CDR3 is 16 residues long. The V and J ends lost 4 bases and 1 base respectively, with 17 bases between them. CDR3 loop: CASSVGRDLRNTEAFF. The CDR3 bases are TGTGCCAGCAGCGTGGGACGGGACTTAAGGAACACTGAAGCTTTCTTT.

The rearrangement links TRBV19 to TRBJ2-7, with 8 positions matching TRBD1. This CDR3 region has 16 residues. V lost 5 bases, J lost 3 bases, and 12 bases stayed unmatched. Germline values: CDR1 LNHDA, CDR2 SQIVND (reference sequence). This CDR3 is CASSQIRQGISYEQYF. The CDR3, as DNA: TGTGCCAGTAGTCAAATTCGACAGGGGATAAGCTACGAGCAGTACTTC.

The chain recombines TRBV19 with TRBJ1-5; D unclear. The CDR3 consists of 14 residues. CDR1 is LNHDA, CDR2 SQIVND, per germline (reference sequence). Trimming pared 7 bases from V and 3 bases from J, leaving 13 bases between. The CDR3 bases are TGTGCCAGTACCTCTGCGCCTTTCAATCAGCCCCAGCATTTT. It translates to CASTSAPFNQPQHF.

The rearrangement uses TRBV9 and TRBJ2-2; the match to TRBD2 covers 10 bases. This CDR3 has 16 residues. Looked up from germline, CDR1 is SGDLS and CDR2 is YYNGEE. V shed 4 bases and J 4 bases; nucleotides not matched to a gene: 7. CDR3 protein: CASSPRSGGGTGELFF. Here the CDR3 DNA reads TGTGCCAGCAGCCCCCGGAGCGGGGGGGGCACCGGGGAGCTGTTTTTT.

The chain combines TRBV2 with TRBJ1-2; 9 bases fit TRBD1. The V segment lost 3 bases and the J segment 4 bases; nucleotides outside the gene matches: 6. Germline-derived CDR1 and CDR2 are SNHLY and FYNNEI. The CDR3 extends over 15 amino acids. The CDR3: CASSDGDRDLYGYTF. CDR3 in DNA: TGTGCCAGCAGTGACGGGGACAGGGACCTCTATGGCTACACCTTC. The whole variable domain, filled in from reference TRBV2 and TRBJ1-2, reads EPEVTQTPSHQVTQMGQEVILRCVPISNHLYFYWYRQILGQKVEFLVSFYNNEISEKSEIFDDQFSVERPDGSNFTLKIRSTKLEDSAMYFCASSDGDRDLYGYTFGSGTRLTVV.

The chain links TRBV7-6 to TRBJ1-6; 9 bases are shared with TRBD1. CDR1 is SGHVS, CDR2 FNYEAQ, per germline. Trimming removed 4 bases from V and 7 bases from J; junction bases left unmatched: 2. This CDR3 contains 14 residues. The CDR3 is CASSSTGGNSPLHF. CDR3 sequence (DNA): TGTGCCAGCAGCTCAACAGGGGGCAATTCACCCCTCCACTTT. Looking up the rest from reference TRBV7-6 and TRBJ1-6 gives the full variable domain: GAGVSQSPRYKVTKRGQDVALRCDPISGHVSLYWYRQALGQGPEFLTYFNYEAQQDKSGLPNDRFSAERPEGSISTLTIQRTEQRDSAMYRCASSSTGGNSPLHFGNGTRLTVT.

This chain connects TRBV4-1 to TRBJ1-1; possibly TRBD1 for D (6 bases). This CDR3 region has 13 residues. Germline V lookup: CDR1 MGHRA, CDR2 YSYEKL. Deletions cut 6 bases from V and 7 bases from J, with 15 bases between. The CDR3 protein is CASSIDRPNEAFF. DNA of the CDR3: TGCGCCAGCAGTATAGACAGGCCAAATGAAGCTTTCTTT.

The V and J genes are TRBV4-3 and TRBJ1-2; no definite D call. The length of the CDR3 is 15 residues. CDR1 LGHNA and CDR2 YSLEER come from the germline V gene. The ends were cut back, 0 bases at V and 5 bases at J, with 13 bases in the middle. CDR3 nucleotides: TGCGCCAGCAGCCAAGATCAGTACGGGAATTATGGCTACACCTTC. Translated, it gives CASSQDQYGNYGYTF.

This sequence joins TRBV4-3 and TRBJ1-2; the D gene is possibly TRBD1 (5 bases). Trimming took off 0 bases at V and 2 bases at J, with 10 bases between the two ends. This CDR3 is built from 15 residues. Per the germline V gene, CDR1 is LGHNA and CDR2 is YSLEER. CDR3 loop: CASSQDSSGNYGYTF. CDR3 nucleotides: TGCGCCAGCAGCCAAGATTCATCAGGGAACTATGGCTACACCTTC.

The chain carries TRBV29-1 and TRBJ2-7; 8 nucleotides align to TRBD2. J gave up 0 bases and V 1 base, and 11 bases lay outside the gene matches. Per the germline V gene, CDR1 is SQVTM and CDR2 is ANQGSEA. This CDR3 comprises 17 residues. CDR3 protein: CSVEAPTGGADSYEQYF. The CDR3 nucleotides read TGCAGCGTTGAAGCCCCAACGGGGGGGGCGGACTCCTACGAGCAGTACTTC.

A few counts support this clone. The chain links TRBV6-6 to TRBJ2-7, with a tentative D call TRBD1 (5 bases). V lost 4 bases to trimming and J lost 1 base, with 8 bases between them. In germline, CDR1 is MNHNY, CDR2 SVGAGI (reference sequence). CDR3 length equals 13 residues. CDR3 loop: CASSLGESYEQYF. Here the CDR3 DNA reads TGTGCCAGCAGTTTAGGGGAATCCTACGAGCAGTACTTC.

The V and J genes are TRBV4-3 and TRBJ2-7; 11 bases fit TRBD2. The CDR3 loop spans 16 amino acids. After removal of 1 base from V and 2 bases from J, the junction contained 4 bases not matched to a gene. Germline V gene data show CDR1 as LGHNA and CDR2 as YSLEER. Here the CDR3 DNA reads TGCGCCAGCAGCCAAGCGACTAGCGGGGCGACCTACGAGCAGTACTTC. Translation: CASSQATSGATYEQYF.

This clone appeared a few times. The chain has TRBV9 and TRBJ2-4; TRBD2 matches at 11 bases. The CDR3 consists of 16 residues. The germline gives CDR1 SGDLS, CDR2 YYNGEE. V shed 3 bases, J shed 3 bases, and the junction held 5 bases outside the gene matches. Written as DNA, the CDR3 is TGTGCCAGCAGCGCCCTTAGCGGGGGGGACAAAAACATTCAGTACTTC. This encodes CASSALSGGDKNIQYF.

For the CDR3, the DNA is TGCAGCGTTGAAGGCACCACAAAGGGTGGCTACACCTTC. It yields the protein CSVEGTTKGGYTF. The chain couples TRBV29-1 to TRBJ1-2; D gene uncertain. Trimming removed 1 base from V and 7 bases from J, with 13 bases in between. There are 13 residues in the CDR3. Germline assignment: CDR1 SQVTM and CDR2 ANQGSEA.

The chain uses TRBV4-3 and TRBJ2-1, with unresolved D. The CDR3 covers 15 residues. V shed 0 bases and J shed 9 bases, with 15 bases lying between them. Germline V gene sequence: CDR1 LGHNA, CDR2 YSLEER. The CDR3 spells CASSQDSSLVGEQFF. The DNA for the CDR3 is TGCGCCAGCAGCCAAGATTCGTCCCTCGTAGGTGAGCAGTTCTTC.

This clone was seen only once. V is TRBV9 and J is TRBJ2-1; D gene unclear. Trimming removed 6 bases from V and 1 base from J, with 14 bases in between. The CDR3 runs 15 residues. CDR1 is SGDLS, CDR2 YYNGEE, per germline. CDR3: CASTTVPSSYNEQFF. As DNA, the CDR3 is TGTGCCAGCACCACGGTCCCCTCTTCCTACAATGAGCAGTTCTTC.

The CDR3 here is CASSQEAESGTGELFF. As DNA, the CDR3 is TGCGCCAGCAGCCAAGAAGCGGAAAGTGGGACCGGGGAGCTGTTTTTT. The chain recombines TRBV4-1 with TRBJ2-2; the D gene is possibly TRBD2 (5 bases). CDR1 MGHRA and CDR2 YSYEKL come from the germline V gene. This CDR3 has 16 residues. The V end lost 0 bases, the J end lost 5 bases, and 13 bases lay between the germline ends.

CDR3 sequence (DNA): TGTGCCACCAGCTTTCCAGGGAGGACTGAAGCTTTCTTT. Its protein is CATSFPGRTEAFF. V is TRBV15 and J is TRBJ1-1, with D possibly TRBD1 on 5 matching bases. V was clipped by 5 bases and J by 5 bases, with 12 bases between them. The CDR3 totals 13 residues. Germline CDR1 LNHNV, CDR2 YYDKDF (reference sequence).

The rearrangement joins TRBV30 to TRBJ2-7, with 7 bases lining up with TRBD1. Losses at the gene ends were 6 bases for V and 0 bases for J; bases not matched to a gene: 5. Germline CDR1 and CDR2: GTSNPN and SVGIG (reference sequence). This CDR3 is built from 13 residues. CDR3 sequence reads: CACRDRSSYEQYF. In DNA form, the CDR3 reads TGTGCCTGCCGGGACAGAAGCTCCTACGAGCAGTACTTC.

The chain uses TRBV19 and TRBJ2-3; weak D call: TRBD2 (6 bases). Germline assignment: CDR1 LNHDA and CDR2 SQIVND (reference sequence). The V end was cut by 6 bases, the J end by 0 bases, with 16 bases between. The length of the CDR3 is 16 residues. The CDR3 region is CASRPSRGSSTDTQYF. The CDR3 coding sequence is TGTGCCAGTAGACCCTCACGGGGGTCTAGCACAGATACGCAGTATTTT.

This chain's CDR3 is CASSQVEPGGGGYTF. Here the CDR3 DNA reads TGCGCCAGCAGCCAAGTTGAACCGGGGGGCGGTGGCTACACCTTC. V is TRBV4-3 and J is TRBJ1-2; tentative D call: TRBD1 (6 bases). The CDR3 is 15 residues long. Trimming removed 1 base at V and 7 bases at J, with 16 bases between. Germline V lookup: CDR1 LGHNA, CDR2 YSLEER.